The T cell receptor beta chain under discussion was sequenced for a study of blood T cell repertoires in COVID-19. Study information: Sites in the United States, Italy and Spain provided acute and convalescent COVID-19 samples. Nucleic acid was either cDNA or gDNA, and it came from T cells, B-cell-depleted T cells, or PBMCs.

V lost 5 bases, J lost 4 bases, and 13 bases stayed unmatched. Germline V CDR1 and CDR2: SNHLY, FYNNEI. This CDR3 is built from 18 residues. Source study methods: Reference gene primer amplification in the assay estimated nucleated cell counts. The assay was immunoSEQ multiplex PCR, and TCRdb's table has in-frame clones only and misses some. V and J calls and clone size are given by that table; D and trimming were obtained from the DNA. The data hold 45,000 to 55,000 clones, with over 70% observed a single time. The TCR originated in a human donor in a cohort sampled during active COVID-19. The V call is TRBV2, the J call TRBJ2-7; 14 bases are shared with TRBD2. The sample taken for sequencing was peripheral blood. The CDR3 DNA sequence: TGTGCCAGCAGTAAATGGACTAGCGGGGGGCCCGTAGGGTACGAGCAGTACTTC. It yields the protein CASSKWTSGGPVGYEQYF.